Detailed here is one TCR beta chain. No antigen is known for it. This record comes from a study of cytomegalovirus exposure and HLA in healthy donors. Study-level findings and limits: Most TCR beta V segments were productive about 87% or about 30% of the time in an earlier analysis. Accurate predictions that matched the HLA-A and HLA-B alleles of most subjects were reportedly made from TCR beta sequences. Near-uniform donor sequencing depth was presumed by presence/absence analyses. The study flagged around 160 TCR beta chains as cytomegalovirus-associated.

Trimming took 6 bases from V and 8 from J; bases not matched to a gene: 10. Per germline, CDR1 SGHTS and CDR2 YDEGEE. There are 14 residues in the CDR3. Amplification used 60 Vbeta primers and 13 Jbeta primers. Sequencing was performed with immunoSEQ multiplex PCR; in TCRdb, only in-frame clones are kept and a portion is missing. Of 140,000 to 150,000 clones in the sample, 65% to 85% were seen once. The sequencing input was PBMCs. The chain uses TRBV5-8 and TRBJ1-2, with 10 bases aligning to TRBD1. This TCR was sampled from a male donor in good health and CMV-seronegative. CDR3 sequence reads: CASTLTGGAEGYTF. CDR3 DNA: TGTGCCAGCACCCTGACAGGGGGCGCGGAAGGCTACACCTTC.